The clone carrying this T cell receptor (beta chain) was seen at least ten times. Its antigen remains unidentified. The junction differs from germline at one of its ends, possibly a read error. CDR3 length: 14 residues. CDR1 and CDR2 (germline): LNHDA, SQIVND (reference sequence). Genomic DNA provided the template from which TCR beta VDJ and CDR3 profiles were obtained. From the reads, TCRdb called clonotypes with MiXCR, one entry per CDR3 protein. The table lists about 160,000 distinct CDR3 sequences, roughly 45% of them singletons. This entry belongs to a study of CD8+CD57+ T cells in acquired aplastic anemia. Study-level information: Read counts for CD4+ cells (from healthy donors) averaged about 10 million.

General study findings and limits: Researchers report that 25 to 35 CD8+ CDR3 sequences appeared in both patients and controls. Controls and patients did not differ significantly in CD8+ Simpson's diversity.

The rearrangement uses TRBV19 and TRBJ2-1; D assignment may be TRBD1 or TRBD2 (5 bases each). The clonotype was recovered from a human donor in good health. Material: sorted CD4+, CD8+, or CD8+CD57+ T cells (not recorded which) from PBMCs. The CDR3: CAGSMGEAVSEQFF. The DNA for the CDR3 is TGTGCCGGTAGTATGGGGGAAGCTGTCAGTGAGCAGTTCTTC.